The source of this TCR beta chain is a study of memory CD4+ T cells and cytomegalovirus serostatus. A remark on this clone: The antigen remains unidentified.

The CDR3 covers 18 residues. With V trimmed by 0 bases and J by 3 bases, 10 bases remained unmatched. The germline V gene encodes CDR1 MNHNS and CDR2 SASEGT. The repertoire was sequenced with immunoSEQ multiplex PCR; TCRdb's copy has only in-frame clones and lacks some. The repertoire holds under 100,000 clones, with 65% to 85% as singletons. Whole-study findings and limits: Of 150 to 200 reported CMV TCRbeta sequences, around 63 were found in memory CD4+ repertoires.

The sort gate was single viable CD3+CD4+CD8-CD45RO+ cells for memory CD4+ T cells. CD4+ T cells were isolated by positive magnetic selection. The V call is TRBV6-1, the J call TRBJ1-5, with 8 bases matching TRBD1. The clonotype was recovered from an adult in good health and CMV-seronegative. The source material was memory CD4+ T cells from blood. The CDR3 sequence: CASSEAIVGTGLNQPQHF. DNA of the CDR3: TGTGCCAGCAGTGAAGCGATTGTAGGGACAGGACTCAATCAGCCCCAGCATTTT.